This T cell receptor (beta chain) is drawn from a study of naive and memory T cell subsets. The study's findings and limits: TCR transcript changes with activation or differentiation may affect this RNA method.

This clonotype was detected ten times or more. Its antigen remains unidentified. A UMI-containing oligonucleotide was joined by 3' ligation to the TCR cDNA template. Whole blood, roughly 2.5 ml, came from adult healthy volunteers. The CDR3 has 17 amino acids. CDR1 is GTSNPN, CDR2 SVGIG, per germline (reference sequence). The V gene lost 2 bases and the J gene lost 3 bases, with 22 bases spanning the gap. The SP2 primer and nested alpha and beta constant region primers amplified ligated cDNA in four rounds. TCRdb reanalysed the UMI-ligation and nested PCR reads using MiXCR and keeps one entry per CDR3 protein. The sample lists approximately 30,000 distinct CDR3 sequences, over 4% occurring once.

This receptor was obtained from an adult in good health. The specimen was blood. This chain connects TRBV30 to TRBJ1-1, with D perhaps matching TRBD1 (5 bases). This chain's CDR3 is CAWSREGESPRDTEAFF. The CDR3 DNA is TGTGCCTGGAGTCGAGAAGGGGAGTCGCCTCGTGACACTGAAGCTTTCTTT.